This T cell receptor beta chain was observed in a study of blood T cell repertoires in COVID-19. Study details: The analysed material was cDNA or gDNA that came from T cells, B-cell-depleted T cells, or PBMCs.

Original processing methods: Estimates of nucleated cell counts were drawn from the amplification of reference gene primers. The repertoire was sequenced with immunoSEQ multiplex PCR; TCRdb's copy has only in-frame clones and lacks some. D and trimming were read from the DNA, whereas the V and J calls and clone size are those reported in that table. The sample carries approximately 400,000 clones, roughly 90% recorded once. The CDR3 runs 16 residues. CDR1 is SGDLS and CDR2 is YYNGEE in the germline V gene. V lost 2 bases to trimming and J lost 7 bases; unmatched junction nucleotides: 4. The sequenced sample consisted of peripheral blood. The V call is TRBV9, the J call TRBJ2-2, with 14 bases that match TRBD2. The source of this sequence is a man between 35 and 55 years old with acute or convalescent COVID-19. CDR3 amino acids: CASSVGTSGGLGELFF. The CDR3 nucleotides read TGTGCCAGCAGCGTCGGGACTAGCGGGGGTCTCGGGGAGCTGTTTTTT.